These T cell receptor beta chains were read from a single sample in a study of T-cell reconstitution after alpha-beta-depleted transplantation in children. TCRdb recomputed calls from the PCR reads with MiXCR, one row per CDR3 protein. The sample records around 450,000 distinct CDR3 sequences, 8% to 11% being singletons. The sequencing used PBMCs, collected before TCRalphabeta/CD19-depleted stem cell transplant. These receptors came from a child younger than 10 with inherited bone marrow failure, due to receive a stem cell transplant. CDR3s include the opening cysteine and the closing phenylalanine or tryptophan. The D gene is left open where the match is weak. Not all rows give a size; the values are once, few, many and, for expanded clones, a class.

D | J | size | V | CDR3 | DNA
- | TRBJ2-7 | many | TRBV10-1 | CASSDGIYEQYF | TGCGCCAGCAGTGATGGGATCTACGAGCAGTACTTC
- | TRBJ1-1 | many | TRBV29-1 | CSVEGRGPEAFF | TGCAGCGTTGAGGGAAGGGGCCCTGAAGCTTTCTTT
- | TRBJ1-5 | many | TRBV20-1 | CSASNRDNQPQHF | TGCAGTGCTAGTAACAGGGATAATCAGCCCCAGCATTTT
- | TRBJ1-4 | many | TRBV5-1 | CASSKGGTTNEKLFF | TGCGCCAGCAGCAAAGGAGGGACAACTAATGAAAAACTGTTTTTT
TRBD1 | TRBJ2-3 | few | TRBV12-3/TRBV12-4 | CASSLGGTGVDTQYF | TGTGCCAGCAGTTTAGGTGGGACAGGGGTAGATACGCAGTATTTT
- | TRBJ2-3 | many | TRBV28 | CASSPGGFTDTQYF | TGTGCCAGCAGCCCCGGGGGCTTCACAGATACGCAGTATTTT
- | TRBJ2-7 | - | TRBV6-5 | CASSPQSTGTGF | TGTGCCAGCAGTCCCCAATCTACCGGGACTGGATTC
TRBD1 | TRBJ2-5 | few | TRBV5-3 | CARSLGTGILGTKETQYF | TGTGCCAGAAGCTTGGGGACAGGGATTTTAGGGACCAAAGAGACCCAGTACTTC
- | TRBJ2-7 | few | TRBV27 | CAVGNFYEQYF | TGTGCCGTGGGAAATTTCTACGAGCAGTACTTC
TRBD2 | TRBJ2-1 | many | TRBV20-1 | CSARDPALAGVYNEQFF | TGCAGTGCTAGAGACCCGGCACTAGCGGGGGTTTACAATGAGCAGTTCTTC
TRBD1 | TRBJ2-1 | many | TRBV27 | CASSFWAGGILNEQFF | TGTGCCAGCAGTTTCTGGGCAGGGGGCATATTGAATGAGCAGTTCTTC
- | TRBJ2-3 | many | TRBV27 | CASSSPPTSESQYF | TGTGCCAGCAGTTCCCCACCCACGTCAGAGTCGCAGTATTTT
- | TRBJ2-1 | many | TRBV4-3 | CASSQGPDEQFF | TGCGCCAGCAGCCAAGGTCCCGATGAGCAGTTCTTC
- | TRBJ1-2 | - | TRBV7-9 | CASSPLLMNYTF | TGTGCCAGCAGCCCCCTCCTTATGAACTACACCTTC
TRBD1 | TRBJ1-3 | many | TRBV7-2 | CASSATGGAGGNTIYF | TGTGCCAGCAGCGCGACAGGGGGCGCCGGTGGAAACACCATATATTTT
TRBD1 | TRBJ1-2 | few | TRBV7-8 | CASSTDRVPFYGYTF | TGTGCCAGCAGCACAGACAGGGTCCCCTTCTATGGCTACACCTTC
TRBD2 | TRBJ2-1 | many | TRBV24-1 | CATSDRLAGVINEQFF | TGTGCCACCAGTGATCGACTAGCGGGAGTCATCAATGAGCAGTTCTTC
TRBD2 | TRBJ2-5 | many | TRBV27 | CASSGLEGTQYF | TGTGCCAGCAGTGGACTAGAAGGGACCCAGTACTTC
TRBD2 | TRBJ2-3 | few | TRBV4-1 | CASSQAAGGSTDTQYF | TGCGCCAGCAGCCAAGCAGCGGGAGGGAGCACAGATACGCAGTATTTT
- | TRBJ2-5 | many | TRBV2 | CASSSLSGQETQYF | TGTGCCAGCAGCTCGCTGTCGGGACAAGAGACCCAGTACTTC
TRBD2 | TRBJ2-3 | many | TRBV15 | CATRYTGLAALGTQYF | TGTGCCACCAGATATACGGGACTAGCGGCTTTGGGTACGCAGTATTTT
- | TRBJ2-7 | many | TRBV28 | CASSLLALGEQYF | TGTGCCAGCAGTTTATTGGCGTTGGGCGAGCAGTACTTC
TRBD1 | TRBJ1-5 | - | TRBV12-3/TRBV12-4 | CASSLTRASDRGAQHF | TGTGCCAGCAGCCTAACGAGGGCCTCTGACAGGGGTGCCCAGCATTTT
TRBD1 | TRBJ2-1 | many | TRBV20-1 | CSAITRDRVSEQFF | TGCAGTGCTATAACCCGGGACAGAGTGTCTGAGCAGTTCTTC
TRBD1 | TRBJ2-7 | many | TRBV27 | CASSATTGFDYEQYF | TGTGCCAGCAGTGCAACGACAGGGTTCGACTACGAGCAGTACTTC
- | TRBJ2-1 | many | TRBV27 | CASSFDRFIYNEQFF | TGTGCCAGCAGCTTTGACAGATTTATCTACAATGAGCAGTTCTTC
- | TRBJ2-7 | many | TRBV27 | CASSFGWGYEQYF | TGTGCCAGCAGTTTTGGTTGGGGGTACGAGCAGTACTTC
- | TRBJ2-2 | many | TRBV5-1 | CASSLGTITNTGELFF | TGCGCCAGCAGCCTCGGGACAATAACGAACACCGGGGAGCTGTTTTTT
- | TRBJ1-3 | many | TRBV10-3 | CAIGDSGNTIYF | TGTGCCATCGGAGACTCTGGAAACACCATATATTTT
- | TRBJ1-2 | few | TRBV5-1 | CASSLAGPLNGYTF | TGCGCCAGCAGCTTGGCTGGACCGTTGAATGGCTACACCTTC
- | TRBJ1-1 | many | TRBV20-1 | CSARSLVGHTEAFF | TGCAGTGCTAGAAGTTTGGTAGGCCACACTGAAGCTTTCTTT
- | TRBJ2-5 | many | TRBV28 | CASSPPTFEWETQYF | TGTGCCAGCAGTCCGCCAACATTCGAGTGGGAGACCCAGTACTTC
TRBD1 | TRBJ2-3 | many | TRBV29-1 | CSVEAGTGIDTQYF | TGCAGCGTTGAAGCCGGGACAGGGATAGATACGCAGTATTTT
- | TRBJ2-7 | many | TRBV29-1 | CSVQSWYEQYF | TGCAGCGTTCAGAGCTGGTACGAGCAGTACTTC
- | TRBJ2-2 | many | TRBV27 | CASSLSKVTGELFF | TGTGCCAGCAGTTTATCGAAGGTTACCGGGGAGCTGTTTTTT
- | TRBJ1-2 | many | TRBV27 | CASSPEGLMIYGYTF | TGTGCCAGCAGTCCCGAGGGGCTAATGATCTATGGCTACACCTTC
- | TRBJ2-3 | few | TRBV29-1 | CSVEFSAADTQYF | TGCAGCGTTGAATTCAGCGCTGCAGATACGCAGTATTTT
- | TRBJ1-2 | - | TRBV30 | CAGSGQGRGYGYTF | TGTGCCGGGTCGGGGCAGGGCCGAGGCTATGGCTACACCTTC
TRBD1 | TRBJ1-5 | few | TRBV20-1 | CSAPGQISSNQPQHF | TGCAGTGCTCCGGGACAGATCAGTAGCAATCAGCCCCAGCATTTT
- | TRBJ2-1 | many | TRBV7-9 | CASSLRLHNEQFF | TGTGCCAGCAGCTTAAGGCTCCACAATGAGCAGTTCTTC
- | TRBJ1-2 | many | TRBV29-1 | CSVDGRQGPYGYTF | TGCAGCGTTGACGGGCGGCAGGGACCCTATGGCTACACCTTC
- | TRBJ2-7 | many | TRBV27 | CASGTLGEQYF | TGTGCCAGCGGAACACTGGGCGAGCAGTACTTC
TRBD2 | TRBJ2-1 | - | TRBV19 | CASSIWLAGGNEQFF | TGTGCCAGTAGTATTTGGCTAGCGGGGGGCAATGAGCAGTTCTTC
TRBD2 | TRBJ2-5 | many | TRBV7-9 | CASSLTLAGEETQYF | TGTGCCAGCAGCTTAACTCTAGCGGGAGAAGAGACCCAGTACTTC
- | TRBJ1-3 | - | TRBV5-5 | CASSLAWAGNTIYF | TGTGCCAGCAGCTTGGCCTGGGCTGGAAACACCATATATTTT
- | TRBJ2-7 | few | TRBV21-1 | CASGGTDLYEQYF | TGTGCCAGCGGGGGGACAGACCTTTACGAGCAGTACTTC
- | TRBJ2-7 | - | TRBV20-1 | CSAPTPGNVYEQYF | TGCAGTGCTCCGACTCCAGGGAACGTCTACGAGCAGTACTTC
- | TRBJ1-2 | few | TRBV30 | CAWSPPNKNGYTF | TGTGCCTGGAGCCCTCCCAACAAAAATGGCTACACCTTC
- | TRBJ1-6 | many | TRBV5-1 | CASSDSVSRNSPLHF | TGCGCCAGCAGTGATTCGGTCTCGAGGAATTCACCCCTCCACTTT
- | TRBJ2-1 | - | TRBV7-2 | CASSGGMGSYNEQFF | TGTGCCAGCAGCGGCGGGATGGGCTCCTACAATGAGCAGTTCTTC
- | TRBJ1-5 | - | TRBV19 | CASSIYGLQPQHF | TGTGCCAGTAGTATCTACGGGCTTCAGCCCCAGCATTTT
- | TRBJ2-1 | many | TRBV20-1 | CSARDQEKLEQFF | TGCAGTGCTAGAGATCAAGAGAAACTTGAGCAGTTCTTC